This T cell receptor (beta chain) was documented in a study of T-cell reconstitution after alpha-beta-depleted transplantation in children. Whole-study findings and limits: Recipient T cells and thymic progenitors that survived gave rise to the high TCRbeta diversity observed at day 60 in some patients. Several hundred graft clones that had expanded were reportedly the source of alpha-beta T cells about two months after transplant. At the one-year point after transplant, T-cell counts and TCRbeta diversity were found to come mostly from T cells that had been newly produced.

Trimming shortened V by 5 bases and J by 7 bases, and 18 bases separated the two germline ends. CDR3 size: 15 residues. Germline V CDR1 and CDR2: SGHAT, FQNNGV. Construction of the TCRbeta library involved unique molecular identifiers. Using its own MiXCR run on the PCR reads, TCRdb lists one record per CDR3 protein. The sample has hundreds of thousands of distinct CDR3 sequences; approximately 7.3% are singletons. This clonotype was recorded at least ten times. Its target is not known. The sample consisted of peripheral blood, taken 360 days after TCRalphabeta/CD19-depleted stem cell transplant. This receptor was obtained from a female patient between 2 and 10 years old who had a stem cell transplant for Fanconi anemia, so the T cells may come from the graft donor. This chain links TRBV11-2 with TRBJ2-1; the D gene is possibly TRBD1 (5 bases). The CDR3 loop reads CASSPRGFSRNEQFF. The CDR3 nucleotides are TGTGCCAGCAGCCCAAGGGGTTTTAGTAGGAATGAGCAGTTCTTC.